Following are 27 T cell receptor beta chains from one sample sequenced in a study of T cell repertoires in cytomegalovirus infection. Via MiXCR, TCRdb re-called the reads, giving one row per CDR3 protein. The repertoire holds 200,000 to 300,000 distinct CDR3 sequences, with approximately 13% as singletons. Sample: PBMCs. These receptors came from a human donor in good health (CMV status not recorded). Some clones in this sample may be carry-over from other donors' samples.

V and J are TRBV7-2 and TRBJ2-1; 7 bases line up with TRBD2. The length of the CDR3 is 15 residues. Per germline, CDR1 SGHTA and CDR2 FQGNSA. Trimming took 4 bases from V and 7 from J; bases not matched to a gene: 10. CDR3 amino acids: CASSYTSGEGNEQFF. The CDR3 coding sequence is TGTGCCAGCAGCTACACAAGCGGGGAAGGGAATGAGCAGTTCTTC.

This clonotype came up many times. This chain connects TRBV7-2 to TRBJ2-7; D remains ambiguous. This CDR3 is built from 13 residues. Trimming cost V 8 bases and J 4 bases, with 15 bases left between them. Germline V lookup: CDR1 SGHTA, CDR2 FQGNSA. This CDR3 reads CASGELTVYEQYF. For the CDR3, the DNA is TGTGCCAGCGGCGAACTTACGGTTTACGAGCAGTACTTC.

A few counts support this clonotype. DNA for the CDR3: TGTGCCAGCACGGGACAGGGGGCGTCCACAGATACGCAGTATTTT. This sequence encodes CASTGQGASTDTQYF. The rearrangement joins TRBV27 to TRBJ2-3; 12 nucleotides line up with TRBD1. This CDR3 spans 15 amino acids. The V and J ends lost 7 bases and 2 bases, in that order; junction bases with no gene match: 4. Per the germline V gene, CDR1 is MNHEY and CDR2 is SMNVEV (reference sequence).

The sample holds a few counts of this clonotype. The chain carries TRBV2 and TRBJ2-2; 11 positions match TRBD2. Per the germline V gene, CDR1 is SNHLY and CDR2 is FYNNEI. The ends lost 6 bases at V and 3 bases at J; junction bases unmatched: 6. The CDR3 loop spans 16 amino acids. The CDR3 here is CASSLGLADHTGELFF. CDR3 in DNA: TGTGCCAGCAGCCTGGGACTAGCGGATCACACCGGGGAGCTGTTTTTT.

This clonotype was counted only a few times. The chain couples TRBV14 to TRBJ2-1; 13 bases align to TRBD2. Germline values: CDR1 SGHDN, CDR2 FVKESK. This CDR3 contains 16 residues. V lost 2 bases to trimming and J lost 9 bases; unmatched junction nucleotides: 7. Written as DNA, the CDR3 is TGTGCCAGCAGCCAACTAGGACTAGCGGGAGTGGGTGAGCAGTTCTTC. It encodes CASSQLGLAGVGEQFF.

This clonotype occurred many times. CDR3 in amino acids: CASSLTGGLAPSEQYF. Here the CDR3 DNA reads TGTGCCAGCAGCTTAACGGGCGGACTCGCTCCTAGCGAGCAGTACTTC. This rearrangement joins TRBV11-2 to TRBJ2-7, with a weak D call TRBD2 (5 bases). Per germline, CDR1 SGHAT and CDR2 FQNNGV. The V end was cut by 2 bases, the J end by 6 bases, with 20 bases between. This CDR3 contains 16 residues.

Only a few counts were recorded for this clonotype. The chain couples TRBV19 to TRBJ1-5; D might be TRBD1 (5 bases). The CDR3 runs to 15 residues. The germline V and J ends were trimmed by 3 bases and 7 bases, with 16 bases remaining between them. Germline loops: CDR1 LNHDA, CDR2 SQIVND (reference sequence). The CDR3 reads CASSIGGDGVQPQHF. In DNA form, the CDR3 reads TGTGCCAGTAGTATTGGAGGGGATGGAGTACAGCCCCAGCATTTT.

On this clonotype itself: It may be a read error: a sequence one base away is much more abundant. In this CDR3 the conserved last residue, phenylalanine or tryptophan, is missing, so a read error is likely. The rearrangement links TRBV6-2 or TRBV6-3 to TRBJ2-1; 8 nucleotides agree with TRBD2. The V gene end was trimmed by 7 bases and the J gene end by 4 bases; junction bases not matched to a gene: 9. CDR1 MNHEY and CDR2 SVGEGT come from the germline V gene. The CDR3 extends over 15 amino acids. The CDR3 DNA is TGTGCCAGCACTCCGGGGGGGCTTCCTTACAATGAGCAGTTCTCC. Protein sequence: CASTPGGLPYNEQFS.

This clonotype was picked up many times. V is TRBV7-2 and J is TRBJ1-4; weak D call: TRBD1 (5 bases). Germline values: CDR1 SGHTA, CDR2 FQGNSA. This CDR3 is 14 amino acids long. Trimming shortened V by 4 bases and J by 4 bases, and 10 bases separated the two germline ends. The CDR3 reads CASSSGLSNEKLFF. The CDR3 nucleotides are TGTGCCAGCAGCTCGGGACTGAGTAATGAAAAACTGTTTTTT.

The genes are TRBV20-1 and TRBJ2-1; 9 positions agree with TRBD2. Losses at the gene ends were 3 bases for V and 3 bases for J; bases not matched to a gene: 6. This CDR3 spans 15 amino acids. Germline V gene data show CDR1 as DFQATT and CDR2 as SNEGSKA (reference sequence). CDR3: CSASRLADVYNEQFF. The DNA of the CDR3 is TGCAGTGCTAGCAGACTAGCGGACGTCTACAATGAGCAGTTCTTC.

This clonotype was counted at least ten times. The V call is TRBV7-2, the J call TRBJ2-3; 9 bases fit TRBD2. The CDR3 spans 16 residues. The ends lost 5 bases at V and 4 bases at J; junction bases unmatched: 10. The germline CDR1 and CDR2 sequences are SGHTA and FQGNSA. In DNA, the CDR3 is TGTGCCAGCAGCCCACGTAGCGGGAGCGGATCAGATACGCAGTATTTT. Amino acid sequence: CASSPRSGSGSDTQYF.

The chain recombines TRBV20-1 with TRBJ2-1, with 14 bases matching TRBD2. Germline CDR1 and CDR2: DFQATT and SNEGSKA (reference sequence). The CDR3 is 15 amino acids. The junction had 8 bases not matched to a gene; V was cut back by 5 bases and J by 8 bases. CDR3 coding DNA: TGCAGTGCTTTTCCCGGGACTAGCGGGGGTTATGAGCAGTTCTTC. Translation gives CSAFPGTSGGYEQFF.

This clonotype was counted at least ten times. The chain uses TRBV14 and TRBJ2-1; either TRBD1 or TRBD2 may fit D (6 bases each). Germline CDR1 reads SGHDN; CDR2 reads FVKESK. This CDR3 comprises 14 residues. The ends were cut back, 0 bases at V and 9 bases at J, with 12 bases in the middle. The CDR3 DNA is TGTGCCAGCAGCCAAGATCTAGGGGGGACTGAGCAGTTCTTC. This translates into CASSQDLGGTEQFF.

The chain is built from TRBV5-1 and TRBJ2-3; TRBD2 matches 9 bases. The CDR3 runs 16 residues. V trimming: 0 bases; J trimming: 4 bases; junction bases outside the gene matches: 6. Germline V gene data show CDR1 as SGHRS and CDR2 as YFSETQ. The CDR3 DNA reads as TGCGCCAGCAGCTTGGATGCTAGCGGGGTGGCAGATACGCAGTATTTT. It codes for CASSLDASGVADTQYF.

This clonotype has ten or more counts. V is TRBV19 and J is TRBJ2-6, with no clear D. The V and J ends lost 7 bases and 2 bases respectively, with 18 bases between them. The CDR3 loop spans 17 amino acids. Germline V CDR1 and CDR2: LNHDA, SQIVND (reference sequence). The CDR3 nucleotides read TGTGCCAGTACTTCAGGCAAAGGGAATGCTGGGGCCAACGTCCTGACTTTC. Translating it yields CASTSGKGNAGANVLTF.

This clonotype was observed a handful of times. This chain uses TRBV19 with TRBJ2-7; TRBD2 aligns across 10 bases. With V trimmed by 3 bases and J by 5 bases, 1 base remained unmatched. The CDR3 is 13 amino acids. The germline V gene encodes CDR1 LNHDA and CDR2 SQIVND (reference sequence). CDR3 nucleotides: TGTGCCAGTAGTATCGGGACTAGCGACGAGCAGTACTTC. Translating gives CASSIGTSDEQYF.

The CDR3, as DNA: TGCGCCAGCAGCTTGGCCGTCTCCCCGGGCAGCGCTAATGAAAAACTGTTTTTT. Its translation is CASSLAVSPGSANEKLFF. This chain connects TRBV5-1 to TRBJ1-4; the D is unclear. The V end lost 0 bases, the J end lost 3 bases, and 18 bases lay between the germline ends. Germline values: CDR1 SGHRS, CDR2 YFSETQ. The CDR3 contains 18 residues.

This clonotype showed up just a few times. V is TRBV29-1 and J is TRBJ1-4; 7 bases are a match to TRBD1. The V and J ends lost 7 bases and 5 bases, in that order; junction bases with no gene match: 7. Germline assignment: CDR1 SQVTM and CDR2 ANQGSEA. The CDR3 runs to 13 residues. The CDR3 sequence is CSGGQEGNEKLFF. The CDR3 region has the DNA TGCAGCGGTGGACAGGAGGGGAATGAAAAACTGTTTTTT.

This clonotype has more than one count but fewer than ten. The genes are TRBV11-3 and TRBJ2-5; 9 nucleotides align to TRBD2. Germline loops: CDR1 SGHNT, CDR2 YENEEA. The CDR3 contains 16 residues. Trimming removed 4 bases from V and 1 base from J; junction bases left unmatched: 7. Written as DNA, the CDR3 is TGTGCCAGCAGCTCTACCGGACTAGCGCGCCAAGAGACCCAGTACTTC. This gives the protein CASSSTGLARQETQYF. Looking up the rest from reference TRBV11-3 and TRBJ2-5 gives the full variable domain: EAGVVQSPRYKIIEKKQPVAFWCNPISGHNTLYWYLQNLGQGPELLIRYENEEAVDDSQLPKDRFSAERLKGVDSTLKIQPAELGDSAVYLCASSSTGLARQETQYFGPGTRLLVL.

This clonotype turned up a few times. The chain links TRBV29-1 to TRBJ2-7, with 8 bases that match TRBD2. The CDR3 is made up of 14 amino acids. V shed 3 bases, J shed 0 bases, and the junction held 4 bases outside the gene matches. CDR1 and CDR2 from the germline V gene are SQVTM and ANQGSEA. The CDR3 is CSVEQRESSYEQYF. Written as DNA, the CDR3 is TGCAGCGTTGAGCAGCGGGAGAGCTCCTACGAGCAGTACTTC.

V usage is TRBV19 and J usage is TRBJ1-2, with D maybe TRBD1 (5 bases). CDR3 length equals 15 residues. Deletions cut 3 bases from V and 0 bases from J, with 11 bases between. The germline V gene encodes CDR1 LNHDA and CDR2 SQIVND (reference sequence). The CDR3 reads CASSMLDRANYGYTF. In DNA, the CDR3 is TGTGCCAGTAGTATGCTCGACAGAGCTAACTATGGCTACACCTTC.

This clonotype was recorded at least ten times. The chain couples TRBV11-2 to TRBJ2-5; 8 bases are shared with TRBD1. The CDR3 loop spans 15 amino acids. V lost 5 bases and J lost 5; bases outside the gene matches: 10. From germline, CDR1 is SGHAT and CDR2 FQNNGV. The CDR3 loop is CASSKRQGQGETQYF. The CDR3 nucleotides read TGTGCCAGCAGCAAACGACAGGGGCAAGGGGAGACCCAGTACTTC.

V is TRBV11-1 and J is TRBJ1-1; D possibly corresponds to TRBD1 (5 bases). CDR1 is SGHAT, CDR2 FQDESV, per germline (reference sequence). Trimming cost V 5 bases and J 1 base, with 14 bases left between them. The CDR3 runs to 15 residues. The CDR3 bases are TGTGCCAGCAGCCCCCCAGGGATCGGGAACACTGAAGCTTTCTTT. As protein: CASSPPGIGNTEAFF.

This clonotype was seen repeatedly, ten times or more. The chain couples TRBV19 to TRBJ1-1, with 10 bases that match TRBD1. Germline V lookup: CDR1 LNHDA, CDR2 SQIVND (reference sequence). The junction had 14 bases not matched to a gene; V was cut back by 11 bases and J by 5 bases. The CDR3 is made up of 15 amino acids. The CDR3: CASKVTGGGGTEAFF. The CDR3 DNA sequence: TGTGCCTCGAAGGTGACAGGGGGCGGGGGGACTGAAGCTTTCTTT.

The rearrangement joins TRBV20-1 to TRBJ1-2; the D is unclear. The CDR3 extends over 11 amino acids. Germline loops: CDR1 DFQATT, CDR2 SNEGSKA (reference sequence). V lost 3 bases, J lost 8 bases, and 10 bases lay in between. The chain's CDR3 is CSARTYPGYTF. CDR3 nucleotides: TGCAGTGCTAGGACCTACCCCGGCTACACCTTC.

The sample holds many counts of this clonotype. The chain joins TRBV11-2 to TRBJ2-2; 9 bases agree with TRBD1. V was pared by 3 bases and J by 10 bases, with 15 bases of the junction left unmatched. This CDR3 contains 17 residues. Germline-derived CDR1 and CDR2 are SGHAT and FQNNGV. CDR3 residues: CASSFLLPGQGMAELFF. The CDR3 coding sequence is TGTGCCAGCAGCTTTCTGTTACCGGGACAGGGTATGGCGGAGCTGTTTTTT.

This clonotype was seen many times. V and J are TRBV11-2 and TRBJ2-6; either TRBD1 or TRBD2 may fit D (5 bases each). This CDR3 has 19 amino acids. The germline CDR1 and CDR2 sequences are SGHAT and FQNNGV. The V and J ends lost 4 bases and 0 bases respectively, with 19 bases between them. The DNA of the CDR3 is TGTGCCAGCAGCTGGGGTTTGAGGGGTCGGCACTCTGGGGCCAACGTCCTGACTTTC. Protein: CASSWGLRGRHSGANVLTF. Using reference TRBV11-2 and TRBJ2-6 for the parts outside the CDR3, the full variable domain is EAGVAQSPRYKIIEKRQSVAFWCNPISGHATLYWYQQILGQGPKLLIQFQNNGVVDDSQLPKDRFSAERLKGVDSTLKIQPAKLEDSAVYLCASSWGLRGRHSGANVLTFGAGSRLTVL.